This is a list of T cell receptor beta chains from one sample in a study of ipilimumab plus nivolumab after autologous stem cell transplantation. This table comes from immunoSEQ multiplex PCR, and its TCRdb copy is limited to in-frame clones, with some not included. The sample has 9,500 to 15,000 clones; 69% are singletons. This specimen consisted of PBMCs, obtained in a trial of ipilimumab plus nivolumab as post-transplant consolidation. Receptors originate from a male donor with diffuse large B-cell lymphoma. CDR3s include the opening cysteine and the closing phenylalanine or tryptophan. D genes are given only for firm matches. Clone size is shown for a subset of rows, as once, few, many or a class of expanded clone.

large,TRBD1,TRBJ1-1,TRBV28,TGTGCCAGCGCGGGACAGAGGACCTCGTACACTGAAGCTTTCTTT,CASAGQRTSYTEAFF
NA,TRBD1,TRBJ2-3,TRBV25-1,TGTGCCAGCAGTGAATTAGGCAGGGGGATGACAGATACGCAGTATTTT,CASSELGRGMTDTQYF
NA,NA,TRBJ1-5,TRBV15,TGTGCCACCAGCAGAGTAGATCAGCCCCAGCATTTT,CATSRVDQPQHF
NA,TRBD1,TRBJ2-4,TRBV5-6,TGTGCCAGCAGCTTGACAGGGGTAGCCAAAAACATTCAGTACTTC,CASSLTGVAKNIQYF
NA,TRBD1,TRBJ1-1,TRBV7-2,TGTGCCAGCGGAGATCAGGGGGGCTACACTGAAGCTTTCTTT,CASGDQGGYTEAFF
NA,NA,TRBJ2-2,TRBV7-2,TGTGCCAGCAGCCGATTTACCCTGACGGCCACCGGGGAGCTGTTTTTT,CASSRFTLTATGELFF
NA,TRBD2,TRBJ2-7,TRBV14,TGTGCCAGCAGCCAAATCCGCGGGGGGGCGGGTGAGCAGTACTTC,CASSQIRGGAGEQYF
NA,TRBD1,TRBJ1-2,TRBV7-8,TGTGCCAGCAGCTTAGAGTTTGCAGACAGGGGGCGCGGCTACACCTTC,CASSLEFADRGRGYTF
few,NA,TRBJ1-6,TRBV19,TGTGCCAGTAGTCCAGGTTTCAATTCACCCCTCCACTTT,CASSPGFNSPLHF
many,NA,TRBJ1-1,TRBV7-3,TGTGCCAGCAGCCGCGGGGGCTCCCCTGAAGCTTTCTTT,CASSRGGSPEAFF
few,NA,TRBJ1-1,TRBV28,TGTGCCAGCGGTAGTCTCAAAGCTTTCTTT,CASGSLKAFF
NA,NA,TRBJ2-7,TRBV6-6,TGTGCCAGCAGTGCGTTCGGAGGATCCTACGAGCAGTACTTC,CASSAFGGSYEQYF
NA,NA,TRBJ1-1,TRBV9,TGTGCCAGCAGCGTAGTAGCGGGGGCGGACACTGAAGCTTTCTTT,CASSVVAGADTEAFF
many,TRBD2,TRBJ2-1,TRBV6-5,TGTGCCAGCAGTTCATGGAGGATAGCGGGAGGGAATGAGCAGTTCTTC,CASSSWRIAGGNEQFF
NA,TRBD2,TRBJ2-2,TRBV7-8,TGTGCCAGCAGCTCCGGACTAGCGGGAGGGTTCGGGGAGCTGTTTTTT,CASSSGLAGGFGELFF
once,TRBD1,TRBJ1-1,TRBV10-3,TGTGCCATCAGTGATATTTTCAGACAGGGAGAGGCAGCTTTCTTT,CAISDIFRQGEAAFF
NA,NA,TRBJ2-1,TRBV16,TGTGCCAGCAGCCAAGGGGGCTTCTCCTACAATGAGCAGTTCTTC,CASSQGGFSYNEQFF
NA,NA,TRBJ2-5,TRBV28,TGTGCCAGCAGGCGACTAGGGGGGGAGACCCAGTACTTC,CASRRLGGETQYF
NA,NA,TRBJ1-1,TRBV7-8,TGTGCCAGCAGCTTAGTAGTCGGGAACACTGAAGCTTTCTTT,CASSLVVGNTEAFF
medium-sized,NA,TRBJ1-2,TRBV6-5,TGTGCCAGCAGTTACTCGCCGTTGGGTGATGGCTACACCTTC,CASSYSPLGDGYTF